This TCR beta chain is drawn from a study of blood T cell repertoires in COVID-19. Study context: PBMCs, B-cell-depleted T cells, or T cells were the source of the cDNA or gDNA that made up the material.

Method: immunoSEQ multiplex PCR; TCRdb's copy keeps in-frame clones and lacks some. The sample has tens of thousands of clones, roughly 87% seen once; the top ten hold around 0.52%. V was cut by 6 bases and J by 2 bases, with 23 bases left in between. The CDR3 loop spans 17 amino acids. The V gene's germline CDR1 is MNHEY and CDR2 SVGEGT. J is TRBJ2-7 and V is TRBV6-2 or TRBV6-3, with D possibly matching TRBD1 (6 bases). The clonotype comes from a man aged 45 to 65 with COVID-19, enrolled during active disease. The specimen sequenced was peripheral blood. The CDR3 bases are TGTGCCAGCAGCACCCGACAGGTCACCCTAGTAACCTACGAGCAGTACTTC. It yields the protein CASSTRQVTLVTYEQYF.